The subject of this entry is one TCR beta chain. The antigen is undetermined. RNA was extracted from bulk tissue without any cell sorting. This specimen comes from a study of tumor and adjacent non-tumor tissue in lung cancer. Overall study results and limits: Tumor TCR diversity, when higher, was linked to shorter survival.

Three rounds of nested PCR, following a modified ARM-PCR protocol, produced the TCRbeta library. TCRdb used MiXCR to reprocess the multiplex PCR reads, holding one entry per CDR3 protein. The sample has about 90,000 distinct CDR3 sequences, around 59% seen once; the top ten hold around 14%. The CDR3 extends over 12 amino acids. Trimming took 3 bases from V and 0 from J, leaving 6 bases between them. From germline, CDR1 is SQVTM and CDR2 ANQGSEA. The sequencing input was lung tumor tissue. This clonotype was obtained from a man in his 70s with non-small cell lung cancer. The chain joins TRBV29-1 to TRBJ2-7, with D uncertain. The CDR3 bases are TGCAGCGTTGACTCGGGCTCCTACGAGCAGTACTTC. As protein: CSVDSGSYEQYF.